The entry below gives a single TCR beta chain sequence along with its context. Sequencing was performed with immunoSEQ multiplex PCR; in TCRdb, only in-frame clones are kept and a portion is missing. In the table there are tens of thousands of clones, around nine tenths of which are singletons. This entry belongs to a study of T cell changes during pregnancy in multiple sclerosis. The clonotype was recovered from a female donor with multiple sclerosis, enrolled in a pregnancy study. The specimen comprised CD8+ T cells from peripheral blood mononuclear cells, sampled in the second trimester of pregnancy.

As DNA, the CDR3 is TGTGCCAGCAGACTTATCGGGAGGGCCGCGGGAGAGCAGTACTTC. Translation: CASRLIGRAAGEQYF. This rearrangement joins TRBV6-6 to TRBJ2-7, with TRBD2 matching over 8 bases. J gave up 7 bases and V 6 bases, and 14 bases lay outside the gene matches. The CDR3 consists of 15 residues. Per the germline V gene, CDR1 is MNHNY and CDR2 is SVGAGI (reference sequence).